This is a list of T cell receptor beta chains from one sample in a study of T cell repertoires in cytomegalovirus infection. Their target antigens are unknown. TCRdb reprocessed the reads with MiXCR, giving one entry per CDR3 protein. Of some 700,000 distinct CDR3 sequences in the sample, around 30% were seen once. The sample here was cultured PBMCs, taken from culture after CMV antigen stimulation. These receptors all stem from a human donor in good health (CMV status not recorded). Some clones in this sample may be carry-over from other donors' samples. Each CDR3 is given with its conserved first and last residue. Each record gives: J gene, CDR3 length, D gene, V gene, CDR3 protein. The D gene is left open where the match is weak.

j_call: TRBJ2-2
cdr3_length: 17
d_call: TRBD2
v_call: TRBV7-2
cdr3_aa: CASSSQIERGYTGELFF

j_call: TRBJ2-3
cdr3_length: 13
d_call: NA
v_call: TRBV20-1
cdr3_aa: CSAREQPTDTQYF

j_call: TRBJ2-7
cdr3_length: 16
d_call: TRBD2
v_call: TRBV7-2
cdr3_aa: CASSLWSGGNLYEQYF

j_call: TRBJ1-2
cdr3_length: 13
d_call: NA
v_call: TRBV12-3/TRBV12-4
cdr3_aa: CASSLARSYGYTF

j_call: TRBJ2-6
cdr3_length: 17
d_call: TRBD1
v_call: TRBV6-2/TRBV6-3
cdr3_aa: CASSSSTGSSGANVLTF

j_call: TRBJ2-1
cdr3_length: 14
d_call: NA
v_call: TRBV24-1
cdr3_aa: CATSGTGAYNEQFF

j_call: TRBJ2-3
cdr3_length: 18
d_call: TRBD2
v_call: TRBV20-1
cdr3_aa: CSASIAGGSLTSTDTQYF

j_call: TRBJ2-7
cdr3_length: 17
d_call: TRBD1
v_call: TRBV7-2
cdr3_aa: CASSFQATGGRRYEQYF

j_call: TRBJ2-2
cdr3_length: 16
d_call: NA
v_call: TRBV6-2/TRBV6-3
cdr3_aa: CASSPGVAYNTGELFF

j_call: TRBJ1-5
cdr3_length: 14
d_call: TRBD1
v_call: TRBV7-6
cdr3_aa: CASSLGQGRGPQHF

j_call: TRBJ2-7
cdr3_length: 15
d_call: TRBD2
v_call: TRBV11-2
cdr3_aa: CASSPRLAATLEQYF

j_call: TRBJ2-1
cdr3_length: 13
d_call: NA
v_call: TRBV27
cdr3_aa: CASMAGLRNEQFF

j_call: TRBJ1-6
cdr3_length: 15
d_call: NA
v_call: TRBV6-5
cdr3_aa: CASSYHRTYNSPLHF

j_call: TRBJ2-5
cdr3_length: 15
d_call: NA
v_call: TRBV7-2
cdr3_aa: CASSLGGRTQETQYF

j_call: TRBJ1-2
cdr3_length: 13
d_call: TRBD1
v_call: TRBV28
cdr3_aa: CASRYRGPGGYTF

j_call: TRBJ2-7
cdr3_length: 15
d_call: NA
v_call: TRBV7-2
cdr3_aa: CASSLTGGEPYEQYF

j_call: TRBJ2-7
cdr3_length: 15
d_call: TRBD1
v_call: TRBV6-1
cdr3_aa: CASSEAPGQPYEQYF

j_call: TRBJ2-1
cdr3_length: 14
d_call: NA
v_call: TRBV19
cdr3_aa: CASSSLYIGNEQFF

j_call: TRBJ2-5
cdr3_length: 15
d_call: NA
v_call: TRBV5-1
cdr3_aa: CASSLFVRWEETQYF

j_call: TRBJ1-1
cdr3_length: 13
d_call: NA
v_call: TRBV4-2
cdr3_aa: CASSQDWVSEAFF

j_call: TRBJ2-7
cdr3_length: 14
d_call: TRBD2
v_call: TRBV10-3
cdr3_aa: CAISVTSGTDEQYF

j_call: TRBJ2-2
cdr3_length: 16
d_call: TRBD2
v_call: TRBV5-4
cdr3_aa: CASSWGGTGFTGELFF

j_call: TRBJ2-5
cdr3_length: 13
d_call: NA
v_call: TRBV20-1
cdr3_aa: CSTSVVWQETQYF

j_call: TRBJ1-3
cdr3_length: 15
d_call: TRBD1
v_call: TRBV12-3/TRBV12-4
cdr3_aa: CASRYRGRLGNTIYF

j_call: TRBJ2-1
cdr3_length: 17
d_call: TRBD1
v_call: TRBV6-5
cdr3_aa: CASSFRSGTGGLNEQFF

j_call: TRBJ2-1
cdr3_length: 15
d_call: NA
v_call: TRBV5-4
cdr3_aa: CASSFKGVRDNEQFF

j_call: TRBJ1-5
cdr3_length: 16
d_call: TRBD1
v_call: TRBV14
cdr3_aa: CASSDRVRDSNQPQHF

j_call: TRBJ2-2
cdr3_length: 15
d_call: TRBD2
v_call: TRBV28
cdr3_aa: CASSEGTSRNGELFF

j_call: TRBJ2-7
cdr3_length: 15
d_call: NA
v_call: TRBV27
cdr3_aa: CASSLFPGRGQEQYF

j_call: TRBJ2-7
cdr3_length: 15
d_call: NA
v_call: TRBV5-1
cdr3_aa: CASTEGGAPTYEQYF